This is a list of T cell receptor beta chains from one sample in a study of blood T cells in healthy people across ages. TCRdb ran MiXCR on the 5' RACE reads and lists one entry per CDR3 protein. The sample lists 550,000 to 750,000 distinct CDR3 sequences; roughly 21% were seen once. Specimen: blood. These receptors were collected from a man between 65 and 85 years old in good health. CDR3s include the opening cysteine and the closing phenylalanine or tryptophan. The D gene is left open where the match is weak. Size is stated for part of the rows, as once, few or many counts, or as a class when the clone is expanded.

TRBD1	TRBV27	TRBJ1-4	many	TGTGCCAGCAGTCCAACGACAGGGGGAGGTGAAAAACTGTTTTTT	CASSPTTGGGEKLFF
TRBD2	TRBV11-2	TRBJ2-5	-	TGTGTCAGCAGCTTAAGTGGGCTAGCGGAGTTCTTC	CVSSLSGLAEFF
TRBD2	TRBV24-1	TRBJ2-5	-	TGTGCCACCGGGACTAGCGGCAACCAAGAGACCCAGTACTTT	CATGTSGNQETQYF
TRBD2	TRBV11-2	TRBJ2-3	-	TGTGCCAGCAGCGCCCTTCCGGGACTAGCGACAGATACGCAGTATTTT	CASSALPGLATDTQYF
-	TRBV7-2	TRBJ1-3	-	TGTGCCAGCAGCCCATTGGGTGCCTACGGAAACACCATATATTTT	CASSPLGAYGNTIYF
-	TRBV2	TRBJ2-5	many	TGTGCCAGCAGGAAGGGAACTAAACAAGAGACCCAGTACTTC	CASRKGTKQETQYF
TRBD2	TRBV29-1	TRBJ2-3	many	TGCAGCGTTGGGGGGACTAGCGGGAAGACGCAGTATTTT	CSVGGTSGKTQYF
TRBD2	TRBV28	TRBJ2-7	few	TGTGCCAGCAGTCCCTCGGGGACTAGTCCCTACGAGCAGTACTTC	CASSPSGTSPYEQYF
-	TRBV12-3/TRBV12-4	TRBJ1-4	-	TGTGCCAGCAGTTCCTCCATTGCAACTAATGAAAAACTGTTTTTT	CASSSSIATNEKLFF
-	TRBV4-3	TRBJ2-5	-	TGCGCCAGCAGCCAAGATCTGGCGACGGAGACCCAGTACTTC	CASSQDLATETQYF
TRBD1	TRBV30	TRBJ2-7	-	TGTGCCTGGAGTACCAAGGGACAGGGGGTTTACGAGCAGTACTTC	CAWSTKGQGVYEQYF
-	TRBV5-1	TRBJ2-5	many	TGCGCCAGCAGCTTGGCCAGCGGAGACCAAGAGACCCAGTACTTC	CASSLASGDQETQYF
TRBD2	TRBV24-1	TRBJ2-1	few	TGTGCCTCGGGGGGGACCCGTCTCAATGAGCAGTTCTTC	CASGGTRLNEQFF
TRBD1	TRBV6-5	TRBJ1-5	many	TGCGCCAGCAAGGGACAGGGCAATCAGCCCCAGCATTTT	CASKGQGNQPQHF
TRBD2	TRBV7-9	TRBJ2-5	-	TGTGCCAGCAGCTACGGGACTAGCGGGACTCAAGAGACCCAGTACTTC	CASSYGTSGTQETQYF
TRBD2	TRBV6-5	TRBJ2-3	few	TGTGCCAGCAGTTACTCTATCAGCGGGGGCCGCTTAACTAGCACAGATACGCAGTATTTT	CASSYSISGGRLTSTDTQYF
-	TRBV29-1	TRBJ2-2	few	TGCAGCGTTGAGGGGCTAGCAACCGGGGAGCTGTTTTTT	CSVEGLATGELFF
-	TRBV6-5	TRBJ1-6	-	TGTGCCAGCAGTCCCAGGGGTTCCTCGTCCTATAATTCACCCCTCCACTTT	CASSPRGSSSYNSPLHF
TRBD1	TRBV5-1	TRBJ1-2	-	TGCGCCAGCAGCGCGGGACAGTTTAACTATGGCTACACCTTC	CASSAGQFNYGYTF
TRBD1	TRBV6-5	TRBJ1-5	few	TGTGCCAGCGGCACAGGGGGCAAACAGCCCCAGCATTTT	CASGTGGKQPQHF
TRBD1	TRBV3-1	TRBJ2-2	-	TGTGCCAGCAGCGAAAAGCAGGGGGCCACCGGGGAGCTGTTTTTT	CASSEKQGATGELFF
TRBD2	TRBV4-3	TRBJ2-4	few	TGCGCCAGCAGCCAAGAGACGGCTAGCGGGAGCCACCTAGCCAAAAACATTCAGTACTTC	CASSQETASGSHLAKNIQYF
-	TRBV7-2	TRBJ1-6	-	TGTGCCAGCAGCTTAGAGGGCTCCTATAATTCACCCCTCCACTTT	CASSLEGSYNSPLHF
-	TRBV6-1	TRBJ2-7	many	TGTGCCAGCAGTGAAGAACCAACCCACTACGAGCAGTACTTC	CASSEEPTHYEQYF
TRBD2	TRBV5-1	TRBJ2-3	few	TGCGCCAGCAGCTTGGAGGTTAGCGGGGGCACAGATACGCAGTATTTT	CASSLEVSGGTDTQYF
-	TRBV7-6	TRBJ2-1	-	TGTGCCAGCAGCCTCGGGGTTTTTACTATGAATGAGCAGTTCTTC	CASSLGVFTMNEQFF
-	TRBV20-1	TRBJ1-2	-	TGCAGTGTCCCGGCACTGGGTGGCTACACCTTC	CSVPALGGYTF